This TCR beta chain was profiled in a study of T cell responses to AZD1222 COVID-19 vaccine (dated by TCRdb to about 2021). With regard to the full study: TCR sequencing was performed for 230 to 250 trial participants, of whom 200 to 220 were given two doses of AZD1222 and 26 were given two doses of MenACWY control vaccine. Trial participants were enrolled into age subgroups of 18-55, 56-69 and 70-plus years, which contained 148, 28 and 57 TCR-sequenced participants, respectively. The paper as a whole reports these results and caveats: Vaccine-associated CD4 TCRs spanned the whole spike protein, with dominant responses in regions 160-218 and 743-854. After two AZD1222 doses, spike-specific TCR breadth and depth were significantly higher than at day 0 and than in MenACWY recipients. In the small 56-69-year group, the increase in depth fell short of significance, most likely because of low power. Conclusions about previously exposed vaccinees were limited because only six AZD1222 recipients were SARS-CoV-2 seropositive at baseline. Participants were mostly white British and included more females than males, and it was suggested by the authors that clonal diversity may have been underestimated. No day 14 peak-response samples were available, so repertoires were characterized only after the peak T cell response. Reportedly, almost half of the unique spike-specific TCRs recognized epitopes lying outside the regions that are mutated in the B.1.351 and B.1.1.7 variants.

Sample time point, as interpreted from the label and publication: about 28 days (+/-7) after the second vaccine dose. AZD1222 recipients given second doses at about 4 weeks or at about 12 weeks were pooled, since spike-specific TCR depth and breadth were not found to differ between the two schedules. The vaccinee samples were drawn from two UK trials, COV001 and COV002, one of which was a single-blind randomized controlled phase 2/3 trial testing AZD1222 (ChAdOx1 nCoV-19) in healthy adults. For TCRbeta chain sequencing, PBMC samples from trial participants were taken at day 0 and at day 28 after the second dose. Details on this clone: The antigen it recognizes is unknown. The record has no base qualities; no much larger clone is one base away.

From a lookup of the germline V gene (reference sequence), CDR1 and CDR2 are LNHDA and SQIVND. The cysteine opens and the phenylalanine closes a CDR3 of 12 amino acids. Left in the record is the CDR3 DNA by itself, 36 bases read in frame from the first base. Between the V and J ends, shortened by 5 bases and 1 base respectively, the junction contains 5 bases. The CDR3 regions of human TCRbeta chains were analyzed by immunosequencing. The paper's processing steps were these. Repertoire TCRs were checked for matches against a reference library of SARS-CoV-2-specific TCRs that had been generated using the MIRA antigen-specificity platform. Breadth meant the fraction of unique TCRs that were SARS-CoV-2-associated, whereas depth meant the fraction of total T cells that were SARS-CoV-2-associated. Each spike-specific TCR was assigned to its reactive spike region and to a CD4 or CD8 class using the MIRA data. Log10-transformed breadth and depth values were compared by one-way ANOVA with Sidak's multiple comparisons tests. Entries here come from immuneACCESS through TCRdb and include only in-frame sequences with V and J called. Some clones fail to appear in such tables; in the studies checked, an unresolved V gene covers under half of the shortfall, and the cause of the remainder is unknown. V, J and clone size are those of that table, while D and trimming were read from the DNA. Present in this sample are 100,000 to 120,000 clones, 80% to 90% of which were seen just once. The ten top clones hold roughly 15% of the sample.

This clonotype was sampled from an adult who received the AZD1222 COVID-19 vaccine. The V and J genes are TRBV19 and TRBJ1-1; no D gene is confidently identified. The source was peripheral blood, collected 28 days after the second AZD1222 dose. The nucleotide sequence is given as TGTGCCAGTAGTCGAAGGAACACTGAAGCTTTCTTT. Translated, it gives CASSRRNTEAFF.